Shown below are 30 T cell receptor beta chains from a single sample sequenced in a study of metastatic and nonmetastatic thyroid tumors. Treatment of any kind had been given to no patient before thyroid surgery. TCRdb re-processed the PCR reads through MiXCR. In the table there are around 20,000 clones, 22% of which are singletons. The sequenced sample was adjacent normal tissue. These receptors were taken from a female donor with papillary thyroid cancer or a benign thyroid nodule (not recorded which). Some clones in this sample may be carry-over from other donors' samples.

The chain combines TRBV28 with TRBJ1-3; 7 bases map to TRBD1. The germline CDR1 and CDR2 sequences are MDHEN and SYDVKM. The CDR3 loop spans 14 amino acids. V lost 6 bases to trimming and J lost 3 bases; unmatched junction nucleotides: 5. The CDR3 spells CASRGGGGGNTIYF. Here the CDR3 DNA reads TGTGCCAGCAGAGGGGGCGGAGGTGGAAACACCATATATTTT.

The gene calls are TRBV18 and TRBJ2-1, with 7 bases identical to TRBD1. The CDR3 is made up of 15 amino acids. V gave up 6 bases and J gave up 2 bases; unmatched junction bases: 7. CDR1 and CDR2 (germline): KGHSH, LQKENI. CDR3 sequence (DNA): TGTGCCAGCTCCCGAACAGGGGATACCTACAATGAGCAGTTCTTC. As protein: CASSRTGDTYNEQFF.

By proportion, this clone is medium-sized. The chain is built from TRBV12-3 or TRBV12-4 and TRBJ1-2, with 7 bases aligning to TRBD1. The V and J ends lost 8 bases and 8 bases, in that order; junction bases with no gene match: 14. The CDR3 contains 14 residues. In DNA form, the CDR3 reads TGTGCCAGCCAAAACAGGGGAACCCGTAGGGGCTACACCTTC. This translates into CASQNRGTRRGYTF.

The chain recombines TRBV11-1 with TRBJ1-5; D remains unclear. Trimming stripped 4 bases from V and 8 bases from J, with 24 bases between. Germline assignment: CDR1 SGHAT and CDR2 FQDESV (reference sequence). This CDR3 contains 17 residues. The CDR3 nucleotides read TGTGCCAGCAGCTCCTCTAGAGGGATGAGTTCACATAAGCCCCAGCATTTT. This codes for CASSSSRGMSSHKPQHF.

This clone counts as medium-sized. The gene calls are TRBV28 and TRBJ2-6; D call uncertain. The V end was cut by 3 bases, the J end by 0 bases, with 6 bases between. Germline assignment: CDR1 MDHEN and CDR2 SYDVKM. This CDR3 spans 15 amino acids. CDR3 residues: CASSFWDSGANVLTF. The DNA for the CDR3 is TGTGCCAGCAGTTTTTGGGACTCTGGGGCCAACGTCCTGACTTTC.

This clone was detected a few times. The CDR3 loop reads CASSYFGLAGAGANVLTF. The CDR3 DNA is TGTGCCAGCAGTTACTTTGGTCTAGCGGGGGCTGGGGCCAACGTCCTGACTTTC. The chain carries TRBV6-5 and TRBJ2-6; 10 bases map to TRBD2. With 1 base clipped from V and 2 bases from J, the junction kept 5 bases outside the gene matches. Germline CDR1 is MNHEY and CDR2 is SVGAGI. CDR3 length equals 18 residues.

At least ten counts were recorded for this clone. This chain connects TRBV14 to TRBJ2-6; D might be TRBD1 (6 bases). The CDR3 runs to 18 residues. From germline, CDR1 is SGHDN and CDR2 FVKESK. The V and J ends lost 2 bases and 1 base respectively, with 15 bases between them. This chain's CDR3 is CASSQHEGVLSGANVLTF. CDR3 bases: TGTGCCAGCAGCCAACATGAGGGGGTATTGTCTGGGGCCAACGTCCTGACTTTC.

This chain connects TRBV20-1 to TRBJ1-6, with D possibly TRBD1 on 6 matching bases. Deletions cut 0 bases from V and 6 bases from J, with 12 bases between. The CDR3 length is 15 residues. Germline CDR1 reads DFQATT; CDR2 reads SNEGSKA (reference sequence). CDR3 in amino acids: CSARETQGSNSPLHF. In nucleotides, the CDR3 is TGCAGTGCTAGAGAAACACAGGGAAGTAATTCACCCCTCCACTTT.

This chain connects TRBV6-1 to TRBJ2-7, with 7 bases identical to TRBD1. Germline lookup yields CDR1 MNHNS and CDR2 SASEGT. The CDR3 runs to 14 residues. Unmatched junction bases numbered 13, after V lost 8 bases and J lost 6 bases. In DNA form, the CDR3 reads TGTGCCAGCCCAGGGCGAGGGGGCCTCGGCGAGCAGTACTTC. This gives the protein CASPGRGGLGEQYF.

This clone was detected many times. The rearrangement uses TRBV28 and TRBJ1-2, with D uncertain. Germline V CDR1 and CDR2: MDHEN, SYDVKM. Trimming took off 5 bases at V and 0 bases at J, with 16 bases between the two ends. This CDR3 comprises 16 residues. In DNA form, the CDR3 reads TGTGCCAGCAGTGCGCCGCGGGTCGGATCTAACTATGGCTACACCTTC. It yields the protein CASSAPRVGSNYGYTF.

This clone is labeled as medium-sized (0.01 to 0.1%). This rearrangement joins TRBV7-2 to TRBJ2-2, with D unresolved. CDR1 is SGHTA, CDR2 FQGNSA, per germline. The V and J ends lost 5 bases and 0 bases respectively, with 10 bases between them. The CDR3 has 15 residues. The CDR3 is CASSPSSPNTGELFF. In DNA, the CDR3 is TGTGCCAGCAGCCCATCCAGCCCGAACACCGGGGAGCTGTTTTTT.

This clone was counted a few times. This chain uses TRBV19 with TRBJ2-2; maybe TRBD2 (6 bases). V dropped 7 bases and J dropped 6 bases, with 12 bases sitting between them. Germline assignment: CDR1 LNHDA and CDR2 SQIVND (reference sequence). The CDR3 loop spans 13 amino acids. CDR3: CASILPGAGELFF. Here the CDR3 DNA reads TGTGCCAGTATCCTTCCGGGGGCCGGGGAGCTGTTTTTT. The full variable domain, in which reference TRBV19 and TRBJ2-2 provide the parts outside the CDR3, is DGGITQSPKYLFRKEGQNVTLSCEQNLNHDAMYWYRQDPGQGLRLIYYSQIVNDFQKGDIAEGYSVSREKKESFPLTVTSAQKNPTAFYLCASILPGAGELFFGEGSRLTVL.

This clone showed up just a few times. V is TRBV20-1 and J is TRBJ1-4, with D perhaps TRBD1 (5 bases). The CDR3 consists of 14 residues. V lost 2 bases, J lost 0 bases, and 7 bases lay in between. Germline V gives CDR1 DFQATT, CDR2 SNEGSKA (reference sequence). CDR3 region: CSARQTATNEKLFF. The CDR3 coding sequence is TGCAGTGCTAGACAGACAGCAACTAATGAAAAACTGTTTTTT.

This clone was counted between two and nine times. The chain carries TRBV7-2 and TRBJ2-1; D might be TRBD1 (5 bases). Germline loops: CDR1 SGHTA, CDR2 FQGNSA. Trimming pared 1 base from V and 8 bases from J, leaving 12 bases between. This CDR3 contains 14 residues. In nucleotides, the CDR3 is TGTGCCAGCAGCTTAGGACCAGGGCAGGATGAGCAGTTCTTC. Translated: CASSLGPGQDEQFF.

The chain is built from TRBV30 and TRBJ1-6; D is undetermined. The CDR3 sequence is 12 residues long. V was trimmed by 1 base and J by 10 bases, leaving 8 bases between them. Germline lookup yields CDR1 GTSNPN and CDR2 SVGIG (reference sequence). As DNA, the CDR3 is TGTGCCTGGAGTGCCGGGTCATCACCCCTCCACTTT. Its translation: CAWSAGSSPLHF.

This clone appeared a few times. The chain employs TRBV6-2 or TRBV6-3 and TRBJ2-6; D is unresolved. Trimming left V 0 bases short and J 0 bases short, with 12 bases between. The CDR3 is 18 amino acids. Germline V gene lookup returns CDR1 MNHEY and CDR2 SVGEGT. Here the CDR3 DNA reads TGTGCCAGCAGTTACTCAGGCTACAGACTCTCTGGGGCCAACGTCCTGACTTTC. Residues: CASSYSGYRLSGANVLTF.

This clone was counted a few times. The V gene is TRBV30, the J gene TRBJ2-1; D not resolved. Trimming left V 2 bases short and J 9 bases short, with 14 bases between. The germline gives CDR1 GTSNPN, CDR2 SVGIG (reference sequence). The CDR3 covers 13 residues. The CDR3 DNA sequence: TGTGCCTGGAGTTCTACCCCAGATAGTGAGCAGTTCTTC. This codes for CAWSSTPDSEQFF.

Ten or more counts support this clone. Other DNA sequences in this specimen translate into the identical CDR3. This rearrangement joins TRBV28 to TRBJ2-1; D gene ambiguous. Looked up from germline, CDR1 is MDHEN and CDR2 is SYDVKM. Between the trimmed V and J ends, which lost 6 bases and 0 bases, there was a span of 12 bases. The CDR3 totals 15 residues. CDR3 nucleotides: TGTGCCAGCAGCTACGAAGTGGGCTCCTACAATGAGCAGTTCTTC. Translated, it gives CASSYEVGSYNEQFF.

The genes are TRBV20-1 and TRBJ1-6; D is ambiguous. Trimming cost V 0 bases and J 0 bases, with 21 bases left between them. From germline, CDR1 is DFQATT and CDR2 SNEGSKA (reference sequence). This CDR3 is built from 20 residues. CDR3 bases: TGCAGTGCTAGAGATGCGTCGGCGAACGCCCTGAGCTCCTATAATTCACCCCTCCACTTT. Translation: CSARDASANALSSYNSPLHF.

A few counts support this clone. V and J are TRBV2 and TRBJ1-1, with D possibly TRBD1 on 6 matching bases. Trimming stripped 7 bases from V and 6 bases from J, with 12 bases between. Per germline, CDR1 SNHLY and CDR2 FYNNEI. The CDR3 has 12 residues. The chain's CDR3 is CASNSQGPEAFF. As DNA, the CDR3 is TGTGCCAGCAACTCTCAGGGGCCTGAAGCTTTCTTT.

This clone was detected many times. The chain employs TRBV5-4 and TRBJ1-6; unclear D gene. V lost 3 bases, J lost 0 bases, and 16 bases lay in between. The CDR3 covers 18 residues. Germline lookup yields CDR1 SGHNT and CDR2 YYREEE (reference sequence). The CDR3 DNA follows: TGTGCCAGCAGCTCCGCGAAGGGTGGCAGCTCCTATAATTCACCCCTCCACTTT. Its translation is CASSSAKGGSSYNSPLHF.

By share of the sample, this clone is medium-sized. This chain uses TRBV20-1 with TRBJ2-7, with 10 positions matching TRBD1. Trimming removed 6 bases from V and 0 bases from J; junction bases left unmatched: 5. CDR1 and CDR2 from the germline V gene are DFQATT and SNEGSKA (reference sequence). The CDR3 is 14 residues long. DNA of the CDR3: TGCAGTGCCTTTAGGACAGGGGGCTCCTACGAGCAGTACTTC. Its translation is CSAFRTGGSYEQYF.

In DNA, the CDR3 is TGTGCCACCAGTGACACCGGGACAGGGGGCGGCTACACCTTC. Translating gives CATSDTGTGGGYTF. The chain joins TRBV24-1 to TRBJ1-2; 12 bases match TRBD1. J lost 8 bases, V lost 4 bases, and 4 bases had no gene match. The germline gives CDR1 KGHDR, CDR2 SFDVKD. This CDR3 spans 14 amino acids.

The V gene is TRBV12-3 or TRBV12-4, the J gene TRBJ1-2; no definite D call. The CDR3 consists of 14 residues. Trimming removed 1 base at V and 14 bases at J, with 20 bases between. The CDR3 is CASSLGSSSWSSTF. DNA for the CDR3: TGTGCCAGCAGTTTAGGATCTTCCTCGTGGTCAAGTACCTTC.

V is TRBV19 and J is TRBJ1-2, with 7 bases aligning to TRBD1. V was pared by 4 bases and J by 8 bases, with 7 bases of the junction left unmatched. CDR3 length equals 13 residues. Germline assignment: CDR1 LNHDA and CDR2 SQIVND (reference sequence). The CDR3 sequence: CASSTGTEGGYTF. As DNA, the CDR3 is TGTGCCAGTAGTACCGGGACAGAGGGCGGCTACACCTTC.

CDR3 loop: CASRVYGSTDTQYF. The CDR3 region has the DNA TGTGCCAGCAGGGTCTACGGAAGCACAGATACGCAGTATTTT. The chain recombines TRBV2 with TRBJ2-3; the D is unclear. Trimming removed 6 bases from V and 0 bases from J, with 10 bases in between. Per germline, CDR1 SNHLY and CDR2 FYNNEI. The CDR3 runs to 14 residues.

V is TRBV6-2 or TRBV6-3 and J is TRBJ1-5, with a weak D call TRBD1 (5 bases). In germline, CDR1 is MNHEY, CDR2 SVGEGT. V lost 0 bases, J lost 1 base, and 7 bases lay in between. The CDR3 length is 15 residues. This CDR3 is CASSYSRTSNQPQHF. CDR3 sequence (DNA): TGTGCCAGCAGTTACTCGAGGACAAGCAATCAGCCCCAGCATTTT.

Notes on this clone: This may come from a read error, since a much larger clone is one base off. The chain employs TRBV15 and TRBJ2-7; TRBD2 matches at 8 bases. The CDR3 spans 14 residues. Germline lookup yields CDR1 LNHNV and CDR2 YYDKDF (reference sequence). Here the CDR3 DNA reads TGTGCCGCCAGCGGTAGCGGGATACCATACGAGCAGTACTTC. Encoded protein: CAASGSGIPYEQYF. The complete variable domain, with remaining parts taken from reference TRBV15 and TRBJ2-7, reads DAMVIQNPRYQVTQFGKPVTLSCSQTLNHNVMYWYQQKSSQAPKLLFHYYDKDFNNEADTPDNFQSRRPNTSFCFLDIRSPGLGDTAMYLCAASGSGIPYEQYFGPGTRLTVT.

With respect to this clone: The junction shows a germline mismatch at one end, possibly a read error. CDR3 DNA: TGCTCCAGCAGGAAGGCTCCTAATGAAGAACTGTTTTTT. Translating it yields CSSRKAPNEELFF. The rearrangement uses TRBV5-1 and TRBJ1-4; D is ambiguous. The CDR3 has 13 amino acids. The V gene's germline CDR1 is SGHRS and CDR2 YFSETQ.

The rearrangement uses TRBV6-1 and TRBJ1-1; D gene ambiguous. V lost 2 bases to trimming and J lost 1 base, with 8 bases between them. This CDR3 spans 14 amino acids. The germline gives CDR1 MNHNS, CDR2 SASEGT. The CDR3 protein is CASSERLSNTEAFF. The CDR3 DNA reads TGTGCCAGCAGTGAAAGGTTATCGAACACTGAAGCTTTCTTT.